This entry is about one T cell receptor beta chain. This specimen belongs to a study of blood T cell repertoires in COVID-19. Study-wide background: Researchers got acute and convalescent COVID-19 samples from the United States, Italy and Spain. Sources were T cells, B-cell-depleted T cells, or PBMCs; the material itself was cDNA or gDNA.

Trimming took off 4 bases at V and 2 bases at J, with 21 bases between the two ends. CDR1 GTSNPN and CDR2 SVGIG come from the germline V gene (reference sequence). This CDR3 contains 16 residues. In the authors' workflow: It was from reference gene primer amplification that nucleated cell counts were estimated. Assay: immunoSEQ multiplex PCR; the TCRdb copy retains only in-frame clones and omits some. Clone size and V and J calls were adopted from that table, with D and trimming inferred from the DNA. In the table there are some 290,000 clones, about 85% of which are singletons. Sequencing was done on a sample of peripheral blood. The sequence came from a woman in her forties or fifties who had recovered from COVID-19. This chain links TRBV30 with TRBJ2-7, with D tentatively TRBD1 (6 bases). CDR3 sequence: CAWKEPGRGGTYEQYF. CDR3 coding DNA: TGTGCCTGGAAAGAGCCAGGCAGGGGTGGAACCTACGAGCAGTACTTC. Drawing the rest from reference TRBV30 and TRBJ2-7, the complete variable domain is SQTIHQWPATLVQPVGSPLSLECTVEGTSNPNLYWYRQAAGRGLQLLFYSVGIGQISSEVPQNLSASRPQDRQFILSSKKLLLSDSGFYLCAWKEPGRGGTYEQYFGPGTRLTVT.